This TCR beta chain emerged from a study of breast tumors, draining lymph nodes, adjacent tissues. Notes on the study in general: Data only fit, rather than demonstrated, lymph node origin of most tumor T cells. Luminal-like breast cancer showed significantly higher tumor–nontumor repertoire similarity than basal-like.

Via MiXCR, TCRdb re-called the multiplex PCR reads, giving one row per CDR3 protein. The data show 130,000 or so distinct CDR3 sequences, with approximately 32% seen just once and about 2.5% held by the top ten. Axillary draining lymph nodes of breast cancer patients supplied the node samples. V lost 8 bases and J lost 4, with 15 bases in between. The length of the CDR3 is 14 residues. Germline loops: CDR1 MNHNS, CDR2 SASEGT. This clonotype was observed many times. Antigen specificity is unknown. Sequencing input: axillary lymph node tissue. The chain couples TRBV6-1 to TRBJ1-3; D remains ambiguous. The TCR was taken from a female donor with breast cancer. Some clones in this sample may be carry-over from other donors' samples. This CDR3 is CASLNNQGGNTIYF. In nucleotides, the CDR3 is TGTGCCAGCCTGAACAATCAAGGGGGAAACACCATATATTTT.